The clone carrying this T cell receptor beta chain was detected a few times. Its matching antigen is unknown. This CDR3 spans 14 amino acids. The germline V gene has CDR1 MNHEY and CDR2 SVGAGI. Trimming pared 4 bases from V and 7 bases from J, leaving 16 bases between. Stated treatment: approximately 10-day PBMC culture with coronavirus spike peptide pools or control peptides (ViraFEST assay). Peptide-pool expansion of antigen-specific T cells preceded TCR sequencing in ViraFEST. The data are from a study of vaccination and CD4 T cells after COVID-19. Across the whole study: The peptides that stimulated the cells were overlapping spike peptides from SARS-CoV-2, HCoV-NL63, HCoV-OC43 and HCoV-229E.

Study-wide results and limits: It was found that, in convalescent patients, 304 of 307 vaccine-specific clones were spike mono-reactive. Convalescent patients displayed a median roughly 88% of reactive clones emerging only post-vaccination.

Cultured CD4+ T cell DNA was sequenced using the Oncomine TCR Beta short-read assay. TCRdb processed the PCR reads anew with MiXCR; each CDR3 protein has one entry. The sample carries around 26,000 distinct CDR3 sequences, roughly 67% recorded once. The genes are TRBV6-5 and TRBJ1-2; D gene uncertain. This specimen was CD4+ T cells from blood, cultured in vitro, taken after SARS-CoV-2 vaccination. This TCR was sampled from a human donor who received a COVID-19 vaccine. CDR3 loop: CASSLKSSPSGYTF. Written as DNA, the CDR3 is TGTGCCAGCAGTTTAAAATCGTCTCCCTCTGGCTACACCTTC.